This T cell receptor beta chain derives from a study of shared clonotypes between healthy human individuals (dated by TCRdb to 2018 to 2021). With regard to the full study: A few men and a couple of women, aged 18 to 49 years, made up the cohort. For each donor, CD4 naive and CD4 memory were each run on three plates, CD8 naive on two plates, and CD8 memory on one plate. To increase sequencing depth and limit assay-specific biases, different laboratories used diverse techniques to prepare libraries and sequence TCR repertoires. Per donor, leukapheresis produced somewhere between about 0.8 and 9.5 billion PBMCs. To estimate repertoire size and how much clonotypes are shared between individuals, the study performed deep sequencing of blood TCR repertoires from five healthy adults. General findings and caveats noted by the study authors: Because the study included only a small number of donors, the genetic and exposure-history diversity represented was limited. Based on pairwise subsampling, the degree of clonotype sharing among donors was expected to be affected by sequencing depth. Sampling was restricted to blood, and TCR repertoires in tissues likely differ from the TCR repertoires found in blood. Rarefaction of sorted-subset datasets indicated incomplete sequencing despite the large sequencing depth. Higher generation probabilities were observed for clonotypes shared by all four sorted-subset donors than for non-shared clonotypes. Sharing across a few donors was observed for approximately 5% of naive CD4, around 3.5% of naive CD8, over 2% of memory CD4, and roughly 0.4% of memory CD8 clonotypes. Larger estimated clonotype richness was generally found for naive subsets than for memory subsets.

With respect to this clone: Its antigen specificity is not known. Base qualities are not provided; no much larger clone lies one nucleotide away.

CDR1 and CDR2 are read off the germline V gene as MDHEN and SYDVKM. Inclusive of the bounding cysteine and phenylalanine, the CDR3 is 14 residues long. Only the CDR3 part of the read is kept: 42 bases, read in frame from the first base. The trim is 5 bases for V and 3 bases for J, with a gap of 14 bases between the germline ends. TCR CDR3 regions were amplified from genomic DNA by multiplex PCR using the deep immunoSEQ assay. Extracted genomic DNA from each cell subset was distributed evenly across all wells of several immunoSEQ 96-well plates, and each plate was treated as a replicate. For sorted subsets, 200 ng of genomic DNA, equivalent to 30,000 or so T cell genomes, went into each replicate PCR. Purified libraries were quantified with a Qubit 3.0 fluorometer, sized on a Bioanalyzer 2100, and re-quantified with the KAPA Library Quantification kit. Every immunoSEQ 96-well plate was sequenced on a separate single-read 150-cycle Illumina NextSeq 550 flow cell. On the study's bioinformatics: Because the immunoSEQ output included only junctional sequences and no quality scores, the filtering could not be the same as the filtering used for full-length reads. Sequences were annotated with PyIR, a Python wrapper for IgBLAST v1.9, using IMGT germline references to assign V/J genes and CDR3. Reads were filtered out if the reads had weak V/J assignments (E-value above 1e-6), no CDR3, stop codons, out-of-frame junctions, or ambiguous translated residues. A V3J clonotype was defined by an identical inferred V gene, J gene, and CDR3 amino acid sequence. To compute the percentage overlap between repertoires, the number of shared unique clonotypes was divided by the size of the smaller repertoire. Richness of each repertoire was evaluated using RTK rarefaction, the Chao1 estimator, and Recon v2.1 estimates of unobserved clonotypes. Generation probabilities were computed with OLGA for all TCRbeta clonotypes obtained by the gDNA method from a few donors. The source is immuneACCESS, and TCRdb retained only in-frame sequences with V and J called. Part of the clones is not carried over; for the studies checked, unresolved V genes explain less than half of this, and the remainder is unexplained. The V and J calls and clone size were taken over from that table, and D and trimming were inferred from the DNA. The sample records about 1.1 million clones, roughly 74% of which are singletons. In total, the top ten clones hold around 0.61% of the sample.

Healthy HIV-negative adults with no recently reported acute infections or vaccinations were included as donors. Only Caucasian adults living in Nashville, Tennessee, USA were represented among the donors. CD4+ T cells were enriched by magnetic negative selection, after which naive cells were positively selected on CD45RA and the negative fraction was taken as the memory subset. Blood was collected by leukapheresis, and PBMCs were isolated by Ficoll-Histopaque density gradient centrifugation and then cryopreserved in liquid nitrogen vapor phase. Analytical flow cytometry was used to check the purity and quantity of every magnetically sorted T cell population. Genomic DNA was isolated from each sorted fraction and quantified by UV absorbance on a Nanodrop 2000c.

This sequence uses TRBV28 and TRBJ2-7, with the identity of the D gene unclear. Sequenced sample: memory CD4+ T cells from PBMCs. What the cell subset or site label conveys for this sample: CD45RA-negative fraction. The receptor's source is a man younger than 35 in good health. Some clones in this sample may be carry-over from other donors' samples. The DNA sequence is as follows: TGTGCCAGCAGTCCCCCCCCGGAAGGCTACGAGCAGTACTTC. It codes for CASSPPPEGYEQYF.